This TCR beta chain was identified during a study of regulatory T cells in long-lasting Graves disease (dated by TCRdb to about 2021). Describing the broader study: Persistent Graves' disease was defined as antithyroid drug treatment for over 5 years with persistently positive TSH receptor autoantibodies. A total of 35 or so samples were covered by TCR sequencing, comprising approximately 13 persistent and 20 or so newly diagnosed Graves' disease patients. Persistent Graves' disease patients in the clinical cohort had taken antithyroid drugs for 9.5 to 13 years on average. The study was registered as a clinical trial and conducted in China. Persistent Graves' disease patients were compared with newly diagnosed Graves' disease patients by peripheral blood TCR sequencing and RNA sequencing.

In light of the paper, this sample's time point label describes: persistent/refractory GD, antithyroid drugs over 5 years with positive TRAb. For both TCR sequencing and RNA sequencing, RNA was extracted from PBMCs using TRIzol. Graves' disease was diagnosed according to American Thyroid Association guidelines. Patients for the study were recruited at an endocrinology department in Xi'an, China. Each patient gave approximately 9 milliliters of peripheral blood, collected in an EDTA anticoagulant tube. Ficoll Paque Plus density gradient separation was used to isolate PBMCs, and no further T cell sorting was performed. An Agilent 2100 Bioanalyzer and agarose gel were used to check RNA quality, while a NanoDrop 2000 measured RNA concentration. Library generation was performed with multiplex PCR. Sequencing instrument: Illumina HiSeq 4000. TCR beta libraries were built with iRepertoire HTBI primers and Arm-PCR amplification of CDR3 regions. Gel purification was performed on PCR products prior to sequencing. The original methods were these. A total of some 60 TRBV and about 13 TRBJ segments were identified across samples and were used for gene usage analysis of CDR3 amino acid clonotypes. Filtered high-quality paired reads were merged into contigs using COPE and FqMerger. BLAST was used to align contigs to IMGT TRBV, TRBD and TRBJ reference genes, and CDR3 was defined according to IMGT. Any clonotype with a frequency above 0.1% was classified as a highly expanded clone. Shannon entropy was used to measure repertoire diversity, and the Gini coefficient was used to measure V-J evenness. A clonotype found in more than one individual was treated as public. In-frame beta chains were kept once TCRdb had trimmed the public reads at Q25 with fastp and called clones with MiXCR. Duplicate CDR3 protein sequences are folded into a single record with the most common DNA and genes. In this record, the V and J calls reflect TCRdb's handling and not the investigators' own analysis. This sample holds around 510,000 distinct CDR3 sequences; 20% were observed only once. The ten top clones hold approximately 7.8% of the sample.

What the research found in general, with its limitations: Sequencing and analysis were restricted to the TCR beta chain. Preferential use of TRBV28, TRBJ1-2 and TRBJ2-5 was observed in persistent disease, whereas TRBV20-1 and TRBJ2-1 were favored in newly diagnosed disease. As a limitation, the authors acknowledged that the small sample size may reduce accuracy. Only peripheral blood was studied, because thyroid tissue, the primary lesion, was inaccessible. Lower TCR Shannon entropy and fewer highly expanded clones were observed in persistent Graves' disease patients than in newly diagnosed patients, which suggested clonal expansion. Patients with persistent disease shared more public clonotypes (approximately 2,500) than newly diagnosed patients did (more than 900).

From cysteine to phenylalanine, the CDR3 is 16 amino acids long. CDR3 DNA only is kept here, 48 bases in frame from base 1. CDR1 is given as MNHEY and CDR2 as SVGEGT, both from the germline V gene. Relative to germline, V is missing 4 bases and J is missing 5 bases, with 3 bases of the junction outside any gene match. Turning to this clonotype: Its antigen is currently not known. The record has no base qualities; no much larger clone is one base away.

The V and J segments used are TRBV6-2 or TRBV6-3 and TRBJ2-2; 14 bases in the middle match TRBD2. The clonotype originates from a female donor with Graves disease. The sequences come from peripheral blood mononuclear cells (PBMCs), collected when the disease was refractory, from a patient treated with antithyroid drugs. The CDR3 here reads CASSLGLAGVTGELFF. The DNA is TGTGCCAGCAGTTTGGGACTAGCGGGAGTAACCGGGGAGCTGTTTTTT.